This T cell receptor beta chain was documented in a study of identical twins. Study-wide findings and caveats: Conclusions leaned on cross-sectional statistical analysis and did not track the same donors over time. Invariant MAIT and iNKT cells could partly confound zero-insertion analyses.

The CDR3 spans 16 residues. V was clipped by 0 bases and J by 5 bases, with 17 bases between them. Germline CDR1 and CDR2: GTSNPN and SVGIG (reference sequence). A few counts support this clonotype. Its antigen is unknown. The cDNA had a unique molecular identifier and a template-switch universal primer site. TCRdb itself ran the 5' RACE reads through MiXCR, one entry per CDR3 protein. The sample records about 240,000 distinct CDR3 sequences, roughly a tenth being singletons. This chain joins TRBV30 and TRBJ2-1; a weak D match, TRBD1 (5 bases). Sequenced sample: memory T cells sorted from blood. The TCR comes from a man aged 50-60 years in good health. In nucleotides, the CDR3 is TGTGCCTGGAGTGTAGGCTGGCAGGGCGGTAACAATGAGCAGTTCTTC. As protein: CAWSVGWQGGNNEQFF.